The 8 T cell receptor beta chains in this list originate from one sample, sequenced in a study of somatic mutations in cytotoxic T cells in rheumatoid arthritis. The data were produced by immunoSEQ multiplex PCR, yet TCRdb's version contains in-frame clones alone and is incomplete. The table shows 20,000 or so clones, with about four fifths occurring only once. Material: CD8+ T cells sorted from blood. Every receptor here comes from a woman aged 50 to 65 in good health.

V usage is TRBV7-9 and J usage is TRBJ2-3; 9 nucleotides agree with TRBD1. This CDR3 is 15 amino acids long. After removal of 5 bases from V and 7 bases from J, the junction contained 10 bases not matched to a gene. CDR1 is SEHNR and CDR2 is FQNEAQ in the germline V gene (reference sequence). This CDR3 is CASSTRTGVIHTQYF. In DNA, the CDR3 is TGTGCCAGCAGCACCCGGACAGGGGTTATACATACGCAGTATTTT. Looking up the rest from reference TRBV7-9 and TRBJ2-3 gives the full variable domain: DTGVSQNPRHKITKRGQNVTFRCDPISEHNRLYWYRQTLGQGPEFLTYFQNEAQLEKSRLLSDRFSAERPKGSFSTLEIQRTEQGDSAMYLCASSTRTGVIHTQYFGPGTRLTVL.

This chain connects TRBV28 to TRBJ1-2, with TRBD1 identical over 12 bases. Per germline, CDR1 MDHEN and CDR2 SYDVKM. The CDR3 extends over 16 amino acids. V was clipped by 3 bases and J by 4 bases; unmatched bases: 6. CDR3 nucleotide sequence: TGTGCCAGCAGTTTGGGACAGGGGGCGCTTCGCTATGGCTACACCTTC. The encoded protein is CASSLGQGALRYGYTF.

This clone was counted once. CDR3 coding DNA: TGTGCCAGCAGCTTAGTGGGGGTAGGAAGCAATCAGCCCCAGCATTTT. Translating gives CASSLVGVGSNQPQHF. This chain joins TRBV7-8 and TRBJ1-5; tentatively, D is TRBD1 (5 bases). Trimming took 1 base from V and 1 from J, leaving 11 bases between them. The CDR3 is 16 amino acids. Germline-derived CDR1 and CDR2 are SGHVS and FQNEAQ. The variable domain in full, completed from reference TRBV7-8 and TRBJ1-5, reads GAGVSQSPRYKVAKRGQDVALRCDPISGHVSLFWYQQALGQGPEFLTYFQNEAQLDKSGLPSDRFFAERPEGSVSTLKIQRTQQEDSAVYLCASSLVGVGSNQPQHFGDGTRLSIL.

The gene calls are TRBV29-1 and TRBJ2-7; the match to TRBD2 covers 9 bases. V shed 1 base, J shed 4 bases, and the junction held 8 bases outside the gene matches. Per the germline V gene, CDR1 is SQVTM and CDR2 is ANQGSEA. The CDR3 extends over 15 amino acids. The CDR3 spells CSVEGLASGDYEQYF. CDR3 sequence (DNA): TGCAGCGTTGAAGGGCTAGCTAGCGGGGATTACGAGCAGTACTTC.

V gene TRBV9 combines with J gene TRBJ2-1; 11 positions agree with TRBD2. Germline CDR1 SGDLS, CDR2 YYNGEE. J was trimmed by 6 bases and V by 1 base; bases with no gene match: 6. This CDR3 is 16 amino acids long. The CDR3 reads CASSVPPSGGSNEQFF. The CDR3 nucleotides are TGTGCCAGCAGCGTACCCCCTAGCGGGGGGAGCAATGAGCAGTTCTTC.

The chain uses TRBV6-6 and TRBJ1-2; 9 bases match TRBD1. Germline V gives CDR1 MNHNY, CDR2 SVGAGI (reference sequence). V gave up 6 bases and J gave up 8 bases; unmatched junction bases: 7. This CDR3 spans 13 amino acids. CDR3 region: CASSLQGAKGYTF. The CDR3 coding sequence is TGTGCCAGCAGCCTACAGGGGGCGAAGGGCTACACCTTC.

The V call is TRBV28, the J call TRBJ2-7, with D maybe TRBD2 (5 bases). Trimming took 2 bases from V and 6 from J, leaving 23 bases between them. CDR3 size: 17 residues. The germline V gene encodes CDR1 MDHEN and CDR2 SYDVKM. CDR3 protein: CASSLDDRGILDREQYF. Written as DNA, the CDR3 is TGTGCCAGCAGTTTAGATGATCGGGGTATCTTGGATCGCGAGCAGTACTTC. The full variable domain, with the rest looked up from reference TRBV28 and TRBJ2-7, is DVKVTQSSRYLVKRTGEKVFLECVQDMDHENMFWYRQDPGLGLRLIYFSYDVKMKEKGDIPEGYSVSREKKERFSLILESASTNQTSMYLCASSLDDRGILDREQYFGPGTRLTVT.

This clone turned up a few times. CDR3 loop: CASSVGEAGNTEAFF. The CDR3 bases are TGTGCCAGCAGCGTGGGGGAGGCGGGGAACACTGAAGCTTTCTTT. The rearrangement links TRBV13 to TRBJ1-1, with D perhaps matching TRBD1 (5 bases). Germline CDR1 reads PRHDT; CDR2 reads FYEKMQ (reference sequence). V dropped 5 bases and J dropped 1 base, with 14 bases sitting between them. The CDR3 is 15 amino acids.